This TCR beta chain was sequenced for a study of CD8 T cells in Susac syndrome. About the research overall: When blood was collected, patients with Susac syndrome were therapy-naive, were taking corticosteroids, or were receiving intravenous immunoglobulin alone.

With respect to this clonotype: The antigen is not known.

Study-level points and caveats: The study's TCR sequencing and HLA analysis covered a relatively small number of individuals, and the study acknowledged this.

The CD8+ and CD4+ T cells were negatively isolated, with the TEMRA cells enriched by FACS. The germline gives CDR1 DFQATT, CDR2 SNEGSKA (reference sequence). V was clipped by 1 base and J by 1 base, with 10 bases between them. This CDR3 has 14 amino acids. cDNA came from about 0.5 to 1 ug RNA primed by random hexamers. One entry per CDR3 protein results from TCRdb running MiXCR on the immunoSEQ multiplex PCR reads. The repertoire holds 150,000 to 200,000 distinct CDR3 sequences, with 94% as singletons. Sequencing used CD4+ T cells from PBMCs. This receptor was identified in a human donor with Susac syndrome. V usage is TRBV20-1 and J usage is TRBJ2-5, with a weak D call TRBD2 (5 bases). The CDR3 spells CSARGSRVQETQYF. The CDR3, as DNA: TGCAGTGCTAGAGGGTCGCGGGTCCAAGAGACCCAGTACTTC.